The sequence of this T cell receptor beta chain was determined in a study of siplizumab effects on memory and regulatory T cells. The study's findings and limits: Siplizumab conditions gave an average of around 70% Treg-derived mappable alloreactive CD4+ clones, versus around 27% for controls. Naive T cells appeared more diverse than memory cells and seemed to be major alloresponse contributors.

The CDR3 has 15 amino acids. The V gene's germline CDR1 is SGHRS and CDR2 YFSETQ. Trimming stripped 0 bases from V and 1 base from J, with 11 bases between. To note about this clone: The antigen is undetermined.

Measured with immunoSEQ multiplex PCR; TCRdb has only the in-frame clones, and not every one. The sample lists more than 60,000 clones; 90% to 98% were seen once. The specimen sequenced was naive CD8+ T cells sorted from blood. V gene TRBV5-1 combines with J gene TRBJ2-7, with D unresolved. The sequence derives from a human donor in good health. The CDR3 sequence is CASSLVDKSSYEQYF. The CDR3 DNA is TGCGCCAGCAGCTTGGTCGACAAGTCTTCCTACGAGCAGTACTTC.